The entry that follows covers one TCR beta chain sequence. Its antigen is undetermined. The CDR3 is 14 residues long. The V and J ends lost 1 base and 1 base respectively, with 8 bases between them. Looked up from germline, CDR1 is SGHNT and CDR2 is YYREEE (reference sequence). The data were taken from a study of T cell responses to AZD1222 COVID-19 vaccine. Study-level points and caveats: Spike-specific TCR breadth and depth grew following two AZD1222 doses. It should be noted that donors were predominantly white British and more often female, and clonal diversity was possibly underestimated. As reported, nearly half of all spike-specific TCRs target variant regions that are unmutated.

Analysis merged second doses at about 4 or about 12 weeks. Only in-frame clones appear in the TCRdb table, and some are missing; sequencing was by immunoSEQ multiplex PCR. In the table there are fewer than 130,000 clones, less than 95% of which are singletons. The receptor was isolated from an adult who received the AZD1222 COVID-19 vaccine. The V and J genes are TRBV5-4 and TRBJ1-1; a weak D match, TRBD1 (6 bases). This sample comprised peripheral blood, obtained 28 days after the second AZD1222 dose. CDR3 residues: CASSLSRGNTEAFF. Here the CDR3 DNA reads TGTGCCAGCAGCTTGTCCAGGGGGAACACTGAAGCTTTCTTT. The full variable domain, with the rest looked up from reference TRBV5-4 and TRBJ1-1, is ETGVTQSPTHLIKTRGQQVTLRCSSQSGHNTVSWYQQALGQGPQFIFQYYREEENGRGNFPPRFSGLQFPNYSSELNVNALELDDSALYLCASSLSRGNTEAFFGQGTRLTVV.